This T cell receptor (beta chain) was recorded in a study of beta chain features in type 1 diabetes. There are 13 residues in the CDR3. General study results and limits: The study found fewer insertions and more deletions at VDJ junctions in type 1 diabetes patients. cDNA-based sequencing might over-represent cells highly expressing TCR. The study found that naive, central memory and Treg TCRB repertoires appeared more similar in patients than in healthy donors.

In this sample, this clone turned up a few times. No antigen is known for it. By way of CD45RO/CCR7/CD25/CD127/CD95/CD27, the CD4+ regulatory, stem cell-like memory, central memory and naive cells were sorted. The authors reverse transcribed all of the isolated RNA, so sequencing captured expressed TCRB transcripts. Clones were read by immunoSEQ multiplex PCR, and TCRdb kept only the in-frame ones, dropping some. The sample includes 400,000 to 600,000 clones, approximately 31% of them seen just once. The sequence came from a man aged 18 to 29 in good health. The chain joins TRBV21-1 to TRBJ1-5; whether TRBD1, the table's D call, matches the DNA was not checked. TRBV21-1 is a pseudogene locus. The sequenced sample consisted of naive CD4+ T cells from blood. The CDR3 bases are TGTGCCAGCACCGACAGGGAGAGTCAGCCCCAGCATTTT. Protein: CASTDRESQPQHF.